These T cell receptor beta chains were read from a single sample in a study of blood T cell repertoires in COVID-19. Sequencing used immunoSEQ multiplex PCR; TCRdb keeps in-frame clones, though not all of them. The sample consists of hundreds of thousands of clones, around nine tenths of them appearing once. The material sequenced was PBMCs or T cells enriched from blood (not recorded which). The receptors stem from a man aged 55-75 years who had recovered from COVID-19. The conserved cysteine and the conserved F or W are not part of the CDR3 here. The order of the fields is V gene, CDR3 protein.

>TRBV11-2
ASSTPREQAF
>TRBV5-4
ASSLEASGRVYEQY
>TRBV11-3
ASSFAPGDTDTQY
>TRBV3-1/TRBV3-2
ASSQGRDSSEQY
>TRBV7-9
ASSLVGTAWSEAF
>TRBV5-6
ASSLSLGSGSYNEQF
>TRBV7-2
ASSLAPGDQPQH
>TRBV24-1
ATSDPGTEDGKGGYGYT
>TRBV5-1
ASSIGQGLNEKLF
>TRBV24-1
ATSDASGNSGNTIY
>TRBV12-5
ASGLSGTDTQY
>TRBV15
ATSRVGWEYEQY
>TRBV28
ASSPPGAGNQPQH
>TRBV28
ASSIDRGSPLH
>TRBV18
ASSPGSSGANVLT
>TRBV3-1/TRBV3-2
ASSQERLAGTDTQY
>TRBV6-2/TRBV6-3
ASSKTASYEQY
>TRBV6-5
ASSYRQGQETQY
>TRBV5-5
ASSSLASGELF
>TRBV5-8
ASSLVLAGADTGELF
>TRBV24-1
ATSETGRAGANVLT
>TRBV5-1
ASSDYGGKVEETQY
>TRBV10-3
AISESSTGDITEAF
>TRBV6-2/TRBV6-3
ASSTRTDYNSPLH
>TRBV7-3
ASSLGPGDTQY
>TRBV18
ASSLAWGNSPLH
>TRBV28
ASSFLLAASGQSYEQY
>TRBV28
ASAVSSYGYT
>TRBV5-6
ASSTSRSRSSTGELF
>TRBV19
ASSVSGRGTGELF
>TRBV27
ASRAGDFVYEQY
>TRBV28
ASRGTGIHEQY
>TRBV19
ASSIPAQNTEAF
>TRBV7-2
ASRPSYEAF
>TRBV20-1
SASSREGLADTQY
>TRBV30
ACTRLDRENSPLH
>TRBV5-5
ASSLLGSSYEQY
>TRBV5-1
ASSLRWPGAAYEQY